The 12 T cell receptor beta chains listed next were all sequenced from one sample in a study of beta chain features in type 1 diabetes. Study-level results: The study found moderately but significantly shorter TCRB CDR3s in all four CD4+ subsets of Type 1 diabetes patients.

TCRB transcripts that were expressed got sequenced, as all of the isolated RNA had been reverse transcribed. The table came from immunoSEQ multiplex PCR; TCRdb's copy has only in-frame clones and leaves some out. The repertoire holds approximately 730,000 clones, with around 15% as singletons. Their cognate antigens are unknown. The sequencing input was naive CD4+ T cells from blood. The origin of the receptors is a man between 18 and 35 years old with type 1 diabetes.

V and J are TRBV5-6 and TRBJ1-4, with D hard to call. This CDR3 has 13 amino acids. V lost 0 bases and J lost 10, with 10 bases in between. Germline V gene data show CDR1 as SGHDT and CDR2 as YYEEEE. Here the CDR3 DNA reads TGTGCCAGCAGCTTGGAGGGTCGGGGAAAACTGTTTTTT. Protein sequence: CASSLEGRGKLFF.

This clone appeared a few times. This chain uses TRBV30 with TRBJ1-2; D remains unclear. Germline CDR1 reads GTSNPN; CDR2 reads SVGIG (reference sequence). The CDR3 is 12 residues long. Between the trimmed V and J ends, which lost 1 base and 11 bases, there was a span of 14 bases. The CDR3 loop is CAWSAVPQGYTF. CDR3 coding DNA: TGTGCCTGGAGTGCGGTACCCCAAGGGTACACCTTC.

The chain links TRBV5-1 to TRBJ1-2, with D perhaps TRBD1 (5 bases). Looked up from germline, CDR1 is SGHRS and CDR2 is YFSETQ. V was pared by 3 bases and J by 4 bases, with 13 bases between. This CDR3 region has 14 residues. For the CDR3, the DNA is TGCGCCAGCAGCTCGGCGGGGGACTCCTATGGCTACACCTTC. This codes for CASSSAGDSYGYTF. Full variable domain (rest looked up from reference TRBV5-1 and TRBJ1-2): KAGVTQTPRYLIKTRGQQVTLSCSPISGHRSVSWYQQTPGQGLQFLFEYFSETQRNKGNFPGRFSGRQFSNSRSEMNVSTLELGDSALYLCASSSAGDSYGYTFGSGTRLTVV.

CDR3 DNA: TGTGCCAGCAGCTTAGCGGTGACAAGCACCGGGGAGCTGTTTTTT. This sequence encodes CASSLAVTSTGELFF. This chain connects TRBV7-2 to TRBJ2-2; D is ambiguous. From germline, CDR1 is SGHTA and CDR2 FQGNSA. Trimming took 0 bases from V and 4 from J, leaving 9 bases between them. The CDR3 is 15 residues long.

This clone showed up just a few times. The J gene is TRBJ1-5, the V gene TRBV19, with D hard to call. The germline V gene encodes CDR1 LNHDA and CDR2 SQIVND (reference sequence). V gave up 5 bases and J gave up 4 bases, with 15 bases separating them. This CDR3 comprises 15 residues. The DNA for the CDR3 is TGTGCCAGTAGTCCCGGACGCCGTGAGAATCAGCCCCAGCATTTT. The encoded protein is CASSPGRRENQPQHF.

V gene TRBV5-1 combines with J gene TRBJ2-2; 9 nucleotides agree with TRBD1. This CDR3 has 19 amino acids. Looked up from germline, CDR1 is SGHRS and CDR2 is YFSETQ. Germline trimming cut 2 bases from V and 0 bases from J; bases unmatched to any gene: 11. CDR3 DNA sequence: TGCGCCAGCAGCTTACCGGGACAGGGAATACCCGCGAACACCGGGGAGCTGTTTTTT. Translation gives CASSLPGQGIPANTGELFF.

In its sample, this clone was seen a few times. This sequence joins TRBV2 and TRBJ1-2, with D uncertain. The germline V gene encodes CDR1 SNHLY and CDR2 FYNNEI. Trimming took 3 bases from V and 8 from J, leaving 16 bases between them. The CDR3 sequence is 14 residues long. CDR3 residues: CASSDVPNGGGYTF. The CDR3 DNA reads as TGTGCCAGCAGTGACGTTCCCAATGGCGGAGGCTACACCTTC. The whole variable domain, remainder taken from reference TRBV2 and TRBJ1-2, is EPEVTQTPSHQVTQMGQEVILRCVPISNHLYFYWYRQILGQKVEFLVSFYNNEISEKSEIFDDQFSVERPDGSNFTLKIRSTKLEDSAMYFCASSDVPNGGGYTFGSGTRLTVV.

The chain links TRBV19 to TRBJ2-7; 7 positions agree with TRBD1. The CDR3 is 15 amino acids. Germline CDR1 reads LNHDA; CDR2 reads SQIVND (reference sequence). With V trimmed by 3 bases and J by 5 bases, 10 bases remained unmatched. For the CDR3, the DNA is TGTGCCAGTAGTATTGAAAACAGTCAGGGGGACGAGCAGTACTTC. Its translation is CASSIENSQGDEQYF. Drawing the rest from reference TRBV19 and TRBJ2-7, the complete variable domain is DGGITQSPKYLFRKEGQNVTLSCEQNLNHDAMYWYRQDPGQGLRLIYYSQIVNDFQKGDIAEGYSVSREKKESFPLTVTSAQKNPTAFYLCASSIENSQGDEQYFGPGTRLTVT.

This clone was seen a few times. Other DNA sequences in the sample encode the same CDR3. The chain recombines TRBV10-3 with TRBJ1-5, with unresolved D. CDR3 size: 12 residues. Germline CDR1 and CDR2: ENHRY and SYGVKD. V was pared by 0 bases and J by 5 bases, with 2 bases between. This CDR3 is CAISESDQPQHF. Written as DNA, the CDR3 is TGTGCCATCAGTGAGTCCGATCAGCCCCAGCATTTT.

There are a few counts of this clone. V usage is TRBV2 and J usage is TRBJ2-5; 7 nucleotides align to TRBD2. The CDR3 covers 14 residues. The germline V gene encodes CDR1 SNHLY and CDR2 FYNNEI. With V trimmed by 8 bases and J by 7 bases, 13 bases remained unmatched. In nucleotides, the CDR3 is TGTGCCAGCCCCCACGAGGGAGGGACGGTGACCCAGTACTTC. Translation gives CASPHEGGTVTQYF.

The rearrangement joins TRBV7-2 to TRBJ1-2; D is undetermined. Trimming stripped 2 bases from V and 8 bases from J, with 6 bases between. Germline V gives CDR1 SGHTA, CDR2 FQGNSA. The CDR3 consists of 11 residues. The CDR3 nucleotides are TGTGCCAGCAGCTTAATAGGCGGCTACACCTTC. The encoded protein is CASSLIGGYTF.

This clone was picked up a small number of times. The chain employs TRBV19 and TRBJ2-1; the D is unclear. The germline V gene has CDR1 LNHDA and CDR2 SQIVND (reference sequence). The CDR3 loop spans 13 amino acids. The ends were cut back, 7 bases at V and 0 bases at J, with 7 bases in the middle. In DNA form, the CDR3 reads TGTGCCAGTACAGGAAGCTCCTACAATGAGCAGTTCTTC. Translation: CASTGSSYNEQFF.